The 29 T cell receptor beta chains below come from one sample, sequenced in a study of molecular identifiers for immune sequencing clone quantification. TCRdb used MiXCR to reprocess the PCR reads, holding one entry per CDR3 protein. The sample yields about 640,000 distinct CDR3 sequences, 20% seen once. The sample consisted of naive CD8+ T cells from blood, with Jurkat cell RNA spiked in. Described subset: FACS-sorted CD8+CD4-CCR7+CD45RA+ naive T cells. The receptors derive from a human donor in good health. Some libraries in this study had Jurkat cell RNA spiked in.

The V gene is TRBV20-1, the J gene TRBJ1-6; D remains unclear. The CDR3 has 17 residues. With 0 bases removed from V and 4 bases from J, the gap between germline ends came to 16 bases. Germline CDR1 and CDR2: DFQATT and SNEGSKA (reference sequence). The CDR3 reads CSARDPNEVRYNSPLHF. The CDR3 DNA is TGCAGTGCTAGAGACCCCAATGAGGTCCGATATAATTCACCCCTCCACTTT.

V usage is TRBV27 and J usage is TRBJ1-2; D is possibly TRBD1 (6 bases). This CDR3 is built from 14 residues. Trimming shortened V by 4 bases and J by 1 base, and 10 bases separated the two germline ends. Germline V gives CDR1 MNHEY, CDR2 SMNVEV (reference sequence). The CDR3 here is CASSSGQYNYGYTF. CDR3 nucleotide sequence: TGTGCCAGCAGTTCTGGACAGTATAACTATGGCTACACCTTC.

This clonotype has only a few counts. The CDR3 DNA is TGTGCCAGTAGTATAGGGGGACAGGGGGCCTCCGGAGAGCAGTACTTC. The encoded protein is CASSIGGQGASGEQYF. V usage is TRBV19 and J usage is TRBJ2-7; 12 bases line up with TRBD1. This CDR3 region has 16 residues. From germline, CDR1 is LNHDA and CDR2 SQIVND (reference sequence). Trimming at V came to 1 base and at J to 7 bases, leaving 8 bases not matched to a gene.

The chain recombines TRBV10-2 with TRBJ2-7, with TRBD1 matching over 9 bases. V trimming: 8 bases; J trimming: 5 bases; junction bases outside the gene matches: 13. Germline values: CDR1 WSHSY, CDR2 SAAADI. The CDR3 spans 15 residues. The CDR3 reads CASQGEQGAPHEQYF. CDR3 nucleotides: TGCGCCAGCCAGGGAGAACAGGGGGCCCCCCACGAGCAGTACTTC.

This clonotype was seen ten or more times. This rearrangement joins TRBV7-9 to TRBJ1-3; D perhaps matches TRBD1 (5 bases). The CDR3 sequence is 18 residues long. V dropped 4 bases and J dropped 5 bases, with 24 bases sitting between them. Germline V gene sequence: CDR1 SEHNR, CDR2 FQNEAQ (reference sequence). The CDR3 DNA sequence: TGTGCCAGCAGCTCAAGCGGTAACCGGGGCTACCCAAGAAACACCATATATTTT. Residues: CASSSSGNRGYPRNTIYF.

This chain connects TRBV4-3 to TRBJ2-7; TRBD2 is a possible D gene (5 bases). Per the germline V gene, CDR1 is LGHNA and CDR2 is YSLEER. V dropped 0 bases and J dropped 5 bases, with 14 bases sitting between them. The CDR3 is made up of 15 amino acids. The CDR3 DNA follows: TGCGCCAGCAGCCAAGATCGTGGCGGGTCAAACGAGCAGTACTTC. This sequence encodes CASSQDRGGSNEQYF.

The chain uses TRBV6-2 or TRBV6-3 and TRBJ1-2; unclear D gene. The germline V and J ends were trimmed by 2 bases and 2 bases, with 9 bases remaining between them. Germline V CDR1 and CDR2: MNHEY, SVGEGT. CDR3 length: 14 residues. The DNA for the CDR3 is TGTGCCAGCAGTTACGTCCGGAAGAACTATGGCTACACCTTC. This sequence encodes CASSYVRKNYGYTF.

This clonotype was detected ten times or more. The chain combines TRBV12-3 or TRBV12-4 with TRBJ2-3, with TRBD1 matching 8 bases. The CDR3 is made up of 17 amino acids. Unmatched junction bases numbered 12, after V lost 5 bases and J lost 2 bases. CDR3: CASSGIQGARDTDTQYF. The CDR3 nucleotides are TGTGCCAGCAGTGGAATCCAGGGGGCGAGGGACACAGATACGCAGTATTTT.

This clonotype has ten or more counts. The chain is built from TRBV4-3 and TRBJ1-3; D is undetermined. The CDR3 totals 18 residues. The ends were cut back, 0 bases at V and 2 bases at J, with 17 bases in the middle. Germline CDR1 reads LGHNA; CDR2 reads YSLEER. The CDR3 DNA is TGCGCCAGCAGCCAAGATTCTAAAGGCCGGTACCCTGGAAACACCATATATTTT. Encoded protein: CASSQDSKGRYPGNTIYF.

This clonotype has a count of ten or more. J is TRBJ2-7 and V is TRBV7-2; TRBD2 agrees at 9 bases. This CDR3 region has 14 residues. V gave up 1 base and J gave up 2 bases; unmatched junction bases: 0. Germline V gene sequence: CDR1 SGHTA, CDR2 FQGNSA. The CDR3 sequence is CASSLGGGAYEQYF. CDR3 DNA sequence: TGTGCCAGCAGCTTAGGCGGGGGGGCCTACGAGCAGTACTTC.

This clonotype has at least ten counts. This chain uses TRBV20-1 with TRBJ2-6; possibly TRBD1 for D (5 bases). The CDR3 has 13 amino acids. Germline CDR1 and CDR2: DFQATT and SNEGSKA (reference sequence). Trimming pared 6 bases from V and 0 bases from J, leaving 6 bases between. The CDR3 sequence: CSAQGSGANVLTF. In DNA form, the CDR3 reads TGCAGTGCCCAGGGCTCTGGGGCCAACGTCCTGACTTTC.

This clonotype has only one observation. A much larger clone differs from this one at a single base, so this may be a read error. V gene TRBV4-3 combines with J gene TRBJ2-1; possible D gene TRBD1, 6 bases. The germline gives CDR1 LGHNA, CDR2 YSLEER. This CDR3 comprises 16 residues. CDR3 sequence: CASSQDVGASYNGQFF. In DNA, the CDR3 is TGCGCCAGCAGCCAAGATGTGGGGGCCTCCTACAATGGGCAGTTCTTC.

The table lists this clonotype with many counts. This sequence joins TRBV7-9 and TRBJ2-7; 9 nucleotides agree with TRBD1. Trimming took 5 bases from V and 3 from J; bases not matched to a gene: 5. The CDR3 extends over 14 amino acids. CDR1 and CDR2 from the germline V gene are SEHNR and FQNEAQ (reference sequence). This CDR3 is CASSGTGRSYEQYF. DNA for the CDR3: TGTGCCAGCAGCGGGACAGGGAGAAGCTACGAGCAGTACTTC.

With regard to this clonotype: This may stem from a read error, because a much larger clone lies one nucleotide away. CDR3 protein: CASSQLDRGRDKQYF. The CDR3 DNA reads TGCGCCAGCAGCCAACTTGACAGGGGGCGCGACAAGCAGTACTTC. The gene calls are TRBV4-3 and TRBJ2-7, with 10 bases matching TRBD1. This CDR3 has 15 amino acids. Per the germline V gene, CDR1 is LGHNA and CDR2 is YSLEER. With 2 bases clipped from V and 8 bases from J, the junction kept 9 bases outside the gene matches.

This clonotype was counted many times. The chain carries TRBV2 and TRBJ2-6; D gene unclear. Trimming took 4 bases from V and 2 from J, leaving 6 bases between them. The CDR3 is 14 amino acids. The V gene's germline CDR1 is SNHLY and CDR2 FYNNEI. As DNA, the CDR3 is TGTGCCAGCAGTGCGTCCCCTGGGGCCAACGTCCTGACTTTC. This gives the protein CASSASPGANVLTF.

Of note for this clonotype: One end of the junction is discordant with germline, which a read error may explain. The rearrangement links TRBV5-1 to TRBJ2-3; 7 bases are shared with TRBD2. Germline lookup yields CDR1 SGHRS and CDR2 YFSETQ. CDR3 length equals 14 residues. CDR3 DNA: TGCGCCAGCAGCTCCGGGGGGTTCACAGATACGCGGTATTTT. Translated: CASSSGGFTDTRYF.

V and J are TRBV27 and TRBJ2-7; possibly TRBD2 for D (6 bases). The V and J ends lost 7 bases and 6 bases respectively, with 13 bases between them. The germline gives CDR1 MNHEY, CDR2 SMNVEV (reference sequence). The CDR3 is 12 residues long. The CDR3 region has the DNA TGTGCCAGCACTGACCAGGGAGGCGAGCAGTACTTC. Translation: CASTDQGGEQYF.

This clonotype was counted at least ten times. V and J are TRBV7-9 and TRBJ2-7, with D tentatively TRBD2 (6 bases). The germline V and J ends were trimmed by 6 bases and 3 bases, with 9 bases remaining between them. The length of the CDR3 is 12 residues. Per the germline V gene, CDR1 is SEHNR and CDR2 is FQNEAQ (reference sequence). CDR3 amino acids: CASSSAGYEQYF. CDR3 DNA: TGTGCCAGCAGTTCAGCGGGCTACGAGCAGTACTTC.

Ten or more counts support this clonotype. The chain links TRBV12-3 or TRBV12-4 to TRBJ2-2; 11 positions match TRBD1. The CDR3 covers 17 residues. The trim removed 8 bases at V and 7 bases at J, leaving 15 bases unmatched. Here the CDR3 DNA reads TGTGCCAGCCTCCTCCTCCGGGACAGGGGGTTCAGCGGGGAGCTGTTTTTT. Translation gives CASLLLRDRGFSGELFF.

The table lists this clonotype with many counts. The chain carries TRBV3-1 and TRBJ2-5; D might be TRBD1 (6 bases). From germline, CDR1 is LGHDT and CDR2 YNNKEL (reference sequence). The ends were cut back, 1 base at V and 3 bases at J, with 24 bases in the middle. The length of the CDR3 is 19 residues. CDR3 in amino acids: CASSQVLGPTVEGEETQYF. In DNA form, the CDR3 reads TGTGCCAGCAGCCAAGTTTTGGGTCCGACAGTTGAGGGGGAAGAGACCCAGTACTTC.

This clonotype has a handful of counts. This chain uses TRBV5-6 with TRBJ1-2; perhaps TRBD1 as D (5 bases). Germline V lookup: CDR1 SGHDT, CDR2 YYEEEE. This CDR3 contains 16 residues. V was trimmed by 4 bases and J by 5 bases, leaving 21 bases between them. CDR3 sequence (DNA): TGTGCCAGCAGCCTGTACGTTGGAGGGGCCGCTTATGGCTACACCTTC. Encoded protein: CASSLYVGGAAYGYTF.

The rearrangement joins TRBV27 to TRBJ2-1, with D perhaps being TRBD1 or TRBD2 (5 bases each). The germline V gene encodes CDR1 MNHEY and CDR2 SMNVEV (reference sequence). The CDR3 extends over 15 amino acids. The V gene lost 9 bases and the J gene lost 0 bases, with 15 bases spanning the gap. In nucleotides, the CDR3 is TGTGCCAGTTCCTTTGGGGGTGTCTCCTACAATGAGCAGTTCTTC. As protein: CASSFGGVSYNEQFF.

This clonotype was recorded many times. V gene TRBV20-1 combines with J gene TRBJ1-5; D might be TRBD1 (5 bases). V dropped 0 bases and J dropped 7 bases, with 13 bases sitting between them. Germline lookup yields CDR1 DFQATT and CDR2 SNEGSKA (reference sequence). This CDR3 has 14 residues. CDR3: CSARDTGPGQPQHF. In nucleotides, the CDR3 is TGCAGTGCTAGAGATACGGGGCCCGGCCAGCCCCAGCATTTT.

This clonotype has ten or more counts. The chain carries TRBV10-3 and TRBJ2-3, with D hard to call. The CDR3 runs 17 residues. With 0 bases removed from V and 0 bases from J, the gap between germline ends came to 13 bases. CDR1 is ENHRY and CDR2 is SYGVKD in the germline V gene. CDR3 bases: TGTGCCATCAGTGAGTCGGCCGCCGCGGCGAGCACAGATACGCAGTATTTT. Its protein product is CAISESAAAASTDTQYF.

This clonotype has at least ten counts. J is TRBJ1-1 and V is TRBV4-2; 8 bases are a match to TRBD1. With V trimmed by 0 bases and J by 0 bases, 3 bases remained unmatched. The CDR3 totals 16 residues. Germline-derived CDR1 and CDR2 are LGHNA and YNFKEQ. CDR3 loop: CASSQEAGQVNTEAFF. CDR3 bases: TGTGCCAGCAGCCAAGAGGCGGGACAGGTGAACACTGAAGCTTTCTTT.

This clonotype occurred many times. The chain links TRBV9 to TRBJ2-3, with D maybe TRBD2 (6 bases). The V and J ends lost 3 bases and 0 bases respectively, with 14 bases between them. Germline values: CDR1 SGDLS, CDR2 YYNGEE. This CDR3 spans 16 amino acids. CDR3 in amino acids: CASSDGLQPSTDTQYF. DNA for the CDR3: TGTGCCAGCAGCGATGGACTACAACCCAGCACAGATACGCAGTATTTT.

Turning to this clonotype: Relative to the germline gene, one junction end is altered; a read error may explain this. The chain is built from TRBV6-5 and TRBJ2-5; 7 positions agree with TRBD1. This CDR3 has 14 amino acids. Germline V gene lookup returns CDR1 MNHEY and CDR2 SVGAGI. CDR3 protein: CANSLTGSGETQYF. CDR3 sequence (DNA): TGTGCCAACAGTCTGACAGGGAGCGGTGAGACCCAGTACTTC.

Turning to this clonotype: A much larger clonotype is one base distant, so this may be a read error. Since the CDR3 does not end with the conserved phenylalanine or tryptophan, this likely comes from a read error. This chain connects TRBV14 to TRBJ2-7, with D unresolved. The V and J ends lost 8 bases and 5 bases respectively, with 13 bases between them. The CDR3 runs to 12 residues. The germline V gene has CDR1 SGHDN and CDR2 FVKESK. The CDR3 nucleotides read TGTGCCAGCGGTTTCGCGGTCCACGAGCAGTACTCC. Protein product: CASGFAVHEQYS.

For this clonotype: The junction differs from germline at one of its ends, possibly a read error. The chain uses TRBV27 and TRBJ2-5, with D possibly matching TRBD2 (5 bases). CDR1 and CDR2 from the germline V gene are MNHEY and SMNVEV (reference sequence). The CDR3 is 13 residues long. The CDR3 coding sequence is TGTGCCAGCAGTTTAGCGGGTTCGGAGACCCGGTACTTC. It translates to CASSLAGSETRYF.